This T cell receptor (beta chain) was found in a study of cytomegalovirus exposure and HLA in healthy donors. As to this clone: The antigen remains unidentified.

The CDR3 consists of 16 residues. Germline loops: CDR1 SGHDT, CDR2 YYEEEE. Trimming removed 0 bases at V and 2 bases at J, with 9 bases between. General study results and limits: Among the CMV-associated chains, a few were confirmed in vitro as specific for CMV antigens. Later, an analysis showed that TCR beta chains associated with HLA were more clonally expanded than others that were equally common. Published work reported that the classifier diagnosed cytomegalovirus status with high specificity and sensitivity.

Amplification used 60 Vbeta primers and 13 Jbeta primers. TCRdb's copy holds only in-frame clones and misses some; the assay was immunoSEQ multiplex PCR. There are some 170,000 clones in the sample; 75% to 85% occur only once, and about 2.2% lies in the top ten. Sequencing used PBMCs. V is TRBV5-6 and J is TRBJ2-6; perhaps TRBD2 as D (6 bases). The receptor's source is a woman younger than 45 in good health and CMV-seronegative. The CDR3 DNA reads TGTGCCAGCAGCTTGGTATCGGGAGCTGGGGCCAACGTCCTGACTTTC. Its translation: CASSLVSGAGANVLTF.